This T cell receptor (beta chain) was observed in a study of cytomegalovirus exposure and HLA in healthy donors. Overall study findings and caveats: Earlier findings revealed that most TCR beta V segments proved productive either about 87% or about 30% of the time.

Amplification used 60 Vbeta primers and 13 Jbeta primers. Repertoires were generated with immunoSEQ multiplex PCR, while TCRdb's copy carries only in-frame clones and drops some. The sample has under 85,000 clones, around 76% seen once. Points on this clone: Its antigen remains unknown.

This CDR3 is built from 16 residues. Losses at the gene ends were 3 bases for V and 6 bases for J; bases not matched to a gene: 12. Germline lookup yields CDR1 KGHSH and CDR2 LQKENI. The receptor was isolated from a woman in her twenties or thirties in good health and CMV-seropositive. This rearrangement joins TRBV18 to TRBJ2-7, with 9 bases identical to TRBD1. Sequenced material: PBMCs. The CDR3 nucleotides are TGTGCCAGCTCACCGAATTTTCCGGGACAGGGAGGCGAGCAGTACTTC. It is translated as CASSPNFPGQGGEQYF.